This TCR beta chain stems from a study of cytomegalovirus exposure and HLA in healthy donors. Turning to the study itself: Counted in an early data release were tens of millions of unique TCRs from HLA-typed donors. Study-level points and caveats: V- and J-gene trimming in TCR beta was tied to a missense DCLRE1C variant by an analysis performed later. A later examination showed that TCR association rates differed by HLA locus, with DRB1 most and HLA-C fewest.

At collection, donors were nominally healthy, but unrecorded immune exposures were probable. V gave up 3 bases and J gave up 0 bases; unmatched junction bases: 12. In germline, CDR1 is SGHTS, CDR2 YDEGEE. The CDR3 length is 18 residues. Primers for the PCR totalled 60 Vbeta and 13 Jbeta. The data were produced by immunoSEQ multiplex PCR, yet TCRdb's version contains in-frame clones alone and is incomplete. This repertoire shows some 130,000 clones, approximately 61% found once; its top ten account for 1.5% to 2%. Concerning this clone: The antigen is unknown.

The receptor's source is a human donor in good health. Sequencing was carried out using PBMCs. The rearrangement links TRBV5-8 to TRBJ1-5; 7 bases fit TRBD1. CDR3 in amino acids: CASSWYTGDGYSNQPQHF. CDR3 DNA: TGTGCCAGCAGCTGGTACACAGGGGACGGATATAGCAATCAGCCCCAGCATTTT.